This T cell receptor (beta chain) appears in the sequencing data of a study of T cell changes during pregnancy in multiple sclerosis. TCRdb's table, derived via immunoSEQ multiplex PCR, lists solely in-frame clones and lacks some. The sample carries 75,000 to 100,000 clones, approximately 92% recorded once. The sequencing used peripheral blood, collected after pregnancy. The sequence was obtained from a female donor with multiple sclerosis, enrolled in a pregnancy study.

The CDR3 DNA is TGCAGTGCTAGTCTTTTGAGTGGCTACACCTTC. Amino acid sequence: CSASLLSGYTF. The chain recombines TRBV20-1 with TRBJ1-2; D is unresolved. CDR3 length equals 11 residues. The ends were cut back, 3 bases at V and 7 bases at J, with 9 bases in the middle. Germline V gives CDR1 DFQATT, CDR2 SNEGSKA (reference sequence).